The present entry profiles one T cell receptor beta chain with its context. The sample comes from a study of T cell changes during pregnancy in multiple sclerosis. This CDR3 region has 13 residues. Trimming removed 3 bases from V and 6 bases from J, with 12 bases in between. Germline V CDR1 and CDR2: LGHNA, YNFKEQ. The data were produced by immunoSEQ multiplex PCR, yet TCRdb's version contains in-frame clones alone and is incomplete. This table has under 40,000 clones, 90% appearing once. This specimen consisted of CD4+ T cells from peripheral blood mononuclear cells, obtained in the second trimester of pregnancy. This rearrangement joins TRBV4-2 to TRBJ2-7, with D hard to call. The receptor comes from a female donor with multiple sclerosis, enrolled in a pregnancy study. CDR3 nucleotides: TGTGCCAGCAGCCATCGCGTCGGTGGCGAGCAGTACTTC. Amino acid sequence: CASSHRVGGEQYF.